The 4 T cell receptor beta chains below all came from one sample that was sequenced in a study of Ad26.COV2.S vaccination and SARS-CoV-2 variants. Assay: immunoSEQ multiplex PCR; the TCRdb copy retains only in-frame clones and omits some. The table lists 430,000 or so clones, roughly 89% of them singletons. Treatment described: some 20 received Ad26.COV2.S at low or high dose, single or two shots; 5 received placebo; per-sample allocation not given. Material that was analyzed had been drawn on day 63 after the first vaccine or placebo injection. The sequenced sample was peripheral blood, obtained in a trial of Ad26.COV2.S vaccine versus placebo. The source is a person between 18 and 60 years old who received the Ad26.COV2.S COVID-19 vaccine or a placebo.

This chain connects TRBV4-3 to TRBJ1-2, with 8 bases that match TRBD1. After removal of 1 base from V and 3 bases from J, the junction contained 7 bases not matched to a gene. Germline CDR1 LGHNA, CDR2 YSLEER. This CDR3 region has 16 residues. Here the CDR3 reads CASSQVAGGIDYGYTF. In DNA form, the CDR3 reads TGCGCCAGCAGCCAAGTGGCAGGGGGCATTGACTATGGCTACACCTTC.

J is TRBJ1-3 and V is TRBV11-3, with D perhaps TRBD1 (5 bases). V lost 6 bases and J 0 bases, leaving 9 bases between the germline ends. This CDR3 is 14 amino acids long. The germline gives CDR1 SGHNT, CDR2 YENEEA. The DNA for the CDR3 is TGTGCCAGCAGTAAGACAGACTCTGGAAACACCATATATTTT. Translation: CASSKTDSGNTIYF.

DNA for the CDR3: TGTGCCAGCAGTTTGCGGACAGGGGACGGGGACTACAATGAGCAGTTCTTC. Its protein is CASSLRTGDGDYNEQFF. This chain uses TRBV28 with TRBJ2-1, with 9 bases fitting TRBD1. Germline V CDR1 and CDR2: MDHEN, SYDVKM. CDR3 size: 17 residues. The V and J ends lost 3 bases and 3 bases, in that order; junction bases with no gene match: 9.

The chain has TRBV1 and TRBJ2-3. TRBV1 constitutes a pseudogene. This CDR3 contains 15 residues. CDR3 loop: CTSSQGWVLTDTQYF. In DNA form, the CDR3 reads TGCACCAGCAGCCAAGGCTGGGTTCTGACAGATACGCAGTATTTT.